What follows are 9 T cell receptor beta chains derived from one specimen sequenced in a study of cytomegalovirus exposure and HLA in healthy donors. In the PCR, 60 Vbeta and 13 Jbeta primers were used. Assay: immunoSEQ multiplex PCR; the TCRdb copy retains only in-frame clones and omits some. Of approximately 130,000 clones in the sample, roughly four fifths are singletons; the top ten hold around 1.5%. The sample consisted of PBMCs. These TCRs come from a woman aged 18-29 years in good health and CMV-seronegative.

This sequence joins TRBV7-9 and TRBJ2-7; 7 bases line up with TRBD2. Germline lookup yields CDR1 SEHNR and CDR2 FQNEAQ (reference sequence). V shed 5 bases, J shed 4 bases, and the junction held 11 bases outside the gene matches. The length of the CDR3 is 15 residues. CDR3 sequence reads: CASSPQPREAYEQYF. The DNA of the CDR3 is TGTGCCAGCAGCCCCCAGCCCCGGGAGGCTTACGAGCAGTACTTC.

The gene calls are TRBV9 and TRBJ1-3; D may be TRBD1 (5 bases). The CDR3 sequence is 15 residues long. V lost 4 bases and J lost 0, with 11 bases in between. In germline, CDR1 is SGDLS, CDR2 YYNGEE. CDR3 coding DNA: TGTGCCAGCAGCAGTTCCCAGGGCTCTGGAAACACCATATATTTT. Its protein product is CASSSSQGSGNTIYF.

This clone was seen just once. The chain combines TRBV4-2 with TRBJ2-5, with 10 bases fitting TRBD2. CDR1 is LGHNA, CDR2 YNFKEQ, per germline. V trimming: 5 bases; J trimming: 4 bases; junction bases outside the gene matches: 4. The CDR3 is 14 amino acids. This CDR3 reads CASSFRLAGETQYF. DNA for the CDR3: TGTGCCAGCAGCTTTAGACTAGCGGGAGAGACCCAGTACTTC.

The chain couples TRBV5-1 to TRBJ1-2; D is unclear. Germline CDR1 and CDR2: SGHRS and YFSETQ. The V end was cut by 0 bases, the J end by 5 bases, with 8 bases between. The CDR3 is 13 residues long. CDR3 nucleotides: TGCGCCAGCAGCTTGGCCGGAGGGTATGGCTACACCTTC. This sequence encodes CASSLAGGYGYTF. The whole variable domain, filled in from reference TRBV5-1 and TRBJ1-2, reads KAGVTQTPRYLIKTRGQQVTLSCSPISGHRSVSWYQQTPGQGLQFLFEYFSETQRNKGNFPGRFSGRQFSNSRSEMNVSTLELGDSALYLCASSLAGGYGYTFGSGTRLTVV.

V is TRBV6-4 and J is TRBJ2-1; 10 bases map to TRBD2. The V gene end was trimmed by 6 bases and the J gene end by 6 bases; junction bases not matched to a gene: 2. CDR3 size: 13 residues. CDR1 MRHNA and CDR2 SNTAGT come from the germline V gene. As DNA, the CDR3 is TGTGCCAGCAGGGCTAGCGGGAGCAATGAGCAGTTCTTC. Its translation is CASRASGSNEQFF.

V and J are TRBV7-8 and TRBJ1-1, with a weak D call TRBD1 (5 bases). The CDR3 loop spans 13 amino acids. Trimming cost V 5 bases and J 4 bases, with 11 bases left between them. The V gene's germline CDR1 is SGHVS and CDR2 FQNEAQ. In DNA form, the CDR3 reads TGTGCCAGCAGCCCCTTCGGGGGCACTGAAGCTTTCTTT. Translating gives CASSPFGGTEAFF.

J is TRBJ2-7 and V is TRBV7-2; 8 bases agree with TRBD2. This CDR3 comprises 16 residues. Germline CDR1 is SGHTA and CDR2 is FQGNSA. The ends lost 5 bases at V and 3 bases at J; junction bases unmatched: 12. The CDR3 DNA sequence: TGTGCCAGCAGCCAAACCCCGACTAGCGCGCACTACGAGCAGTACTTC. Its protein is CASSQTPTSAHYEQYF.

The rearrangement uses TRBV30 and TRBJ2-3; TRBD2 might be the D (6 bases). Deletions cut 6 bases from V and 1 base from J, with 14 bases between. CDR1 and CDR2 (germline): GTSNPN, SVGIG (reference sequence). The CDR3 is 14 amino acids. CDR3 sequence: CACVLAPRTDTQYF. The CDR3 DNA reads TGTGCCTGCGTGCTAGCGCCCCGCACAGATACGCAGTATTTT. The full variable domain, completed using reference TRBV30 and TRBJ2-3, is SQTIHQWPATLVQPVGSPLSLECTVEGTSNPNLYWYRQAAGRGLQLLFYSVGIGQISSEVPQNLSASRPQDRQFILSSKKLLLSDSGFYLCACVLAPRTDTQYFGPGTRLTVL.

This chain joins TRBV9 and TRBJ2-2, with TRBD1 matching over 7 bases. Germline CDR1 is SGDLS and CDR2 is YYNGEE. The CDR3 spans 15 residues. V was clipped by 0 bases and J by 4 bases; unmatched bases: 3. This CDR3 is CASSVGDRATGELFF. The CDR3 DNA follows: TGTGCCAGCAGCGTAGGTGACAGGGCCACCGGGGAGCTGTTTTTT.